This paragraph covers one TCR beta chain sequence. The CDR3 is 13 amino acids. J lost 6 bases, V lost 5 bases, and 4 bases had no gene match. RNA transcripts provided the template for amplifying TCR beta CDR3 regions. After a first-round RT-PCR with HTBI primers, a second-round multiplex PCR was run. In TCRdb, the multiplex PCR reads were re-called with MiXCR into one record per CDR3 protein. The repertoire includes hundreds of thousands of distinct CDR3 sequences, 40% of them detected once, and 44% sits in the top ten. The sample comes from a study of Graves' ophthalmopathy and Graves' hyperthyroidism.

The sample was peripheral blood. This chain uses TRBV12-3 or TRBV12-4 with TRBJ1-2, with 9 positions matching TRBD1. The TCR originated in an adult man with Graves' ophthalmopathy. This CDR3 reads CASSRGQGNGYTF. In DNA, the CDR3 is TGTGCCAGCAGTCGAGGACAGGGGAATGGCTACACCTTC.